One sample yielded the 18 T cell receptor beta chains listed below, sequenced in a study of OX40 agonist ivuxolimab in advanced cancers. Profiling relied on immunoSEQ multiplex PCR, and the TCRdb table lists in-frame clones only, not all of them. Seen here are over 100,000 clones, 90% observed once, and the top ten hold less than 1.1%. Sequencing was performed on CD4+ or CD8+ T cells sorted from blood, taken in a trial of the OX40 agonist ivuxolimab. These TCRs come from an adult with an advanced solid tumor such as melanoma, head and neck, liver or kidney cancer.

As DNA, the CDR3 is TGTGCCAGCAACTTTCCCTCTAGAGGAGACTATGGCTACACCTTC. Protein: CASNFPSRGDYGYTF. The chain has TRBV5-6 and TRBJ1-2; no reliable D call. Trimming left V 6 bases short and J 3 bases short, with 18 bases between. The germline gives CDR1 SGHDT, CDR2 YYEEEE. This CDR3 has 15 amino acids.

J is TRBJ2-5 and V is TRBV14; D gene uncertain. Germline V CDR1 and CDR2: SGHDN, FVKESK. The length of the CDR3 is 13 residues. The V end was cut by 5 bases, the J end by 2 bases, with 9 bases between. In nucleotides, the CDR3 is TGTGCCAGCAGCGCACAAGTACAAGAGACCCAGTACTTC. Translation: CASSAQVQETQYF.

The chain employs TRBV7-9 and TRBJ1-2; D may be TRBD1 (5 bases). Trimming left V 2 bases short and J 7 bases short, with 20 bases between. The CDR3 length is 16 residues. CDR1 SEHNR and CDR2 FQNEAQ come from the germline V gene (reference sequence). CDR3 in DNA: TGTGCCAGCAGCTTAAGGGCCGGGACGGCCGGAGGTGGCTACACCTTC. Translated, it gives CASSLRAGTAGGGYTF.

The chain combines TRBV2 with TRBJ1-2; no clear D gene. V lost 2 bases and J 8 bases, leaving 9 bases between the germline ends. The CDR3 contains 12 residues. The V gene's germline CDR1 is SNHLY and CDR2 FYNNEI. The DNA of the CDR3 is TGTGCCAGCAGTGAATCCCCAGGAGGCTACACCTTC. This gives the protein CASSESPGGYTF.

The V gene is TRBV6-5, the J gene TRBJ1-1; D unclear. The CDR3 runs 14 residues. Trimming removed 2 bases at V and 0 bases at J, with 7 bases between. From germline, CDR1 is MNHEY and CDR2 SVGAGI. CDR3 nucleotide sequence: TGTGCCAGCAGTTACGGTCAGATGAACACTGAAGCTTTCTTT. Translation: CASSYGQMNTEAFF.

V is TRBV28 and J is TRBJ2-1; no clear D. V lost 4 bases to trimming and J lost 0 bases, with 13 bases between them. The CDR3 consists of 16 residues. Per germline, CDR1 MDHEN and CDR2 SYDVKM. DNA of the CDR3: TGTGCCAGCAGTTCCCGGGCTCTTCCCTCCTACAATGAGCAGTTCTTC. It specifies CASSSRALPSYNEQFF.

The rearrangement uses TRBV10-1 and TRBJ1-1; D is ambiguous. V was pared by 9 bases and J by 4 bases, with 18 bases between. The germline CDR1 and CDR2 sequences are WNHNN and SYGVQD (reference sequence). CDR3 length: 14 residues. The CDR3 region has the DNA TGCGCCAGGAACAGCCCCCGGTGGGGCACTGAAGCTTTCTTT. Amino acids: CARNSPRWGTEAFF.

V gene TRBV5-4 combines with J gene TRBJ2-1, with a possible D match to TRBD2 (6 bases). The germline V gene encodes CDR1 SGHNT and CDR2 YYREEE (reference sequence). The CDR3 contains 16 residues. V was clipped by 5 bases and J by 0 bases, with 15 bases between them. For the CDR3, the DNA is TGTGCCAGCAGTCCGAGCGGGCTTAGCTCCTACAATGAGCAGTTCTTC. Residues: CASSPSGLSSYNEQFF.

The V call is TRBV28, the J call TRBJ1-5, with TRBD1 matching 10 bases. Germline values: CDR1 MDHEN, CDR2 SYDVKM. V lost 5 bases, J lost 1 base, and 5 bases stayed unmatched. CDR3 length: 16 residues. CDR3 loop: CASSPTGGASNQPQHF. The CDR3 DNA follows: TGTGCCAGCAGTCCGACAGGGGGCGCAAGCAATCAGCCCCAGCATTTT.

The chain links TRBV28 to TRBJ2-2; D not resolved. CDR1 is MDHEN and CDR2 is SYDVKM in the germline V gene. The CDR3 loop spans 15 amino acids. Trimming removed 3 bases from V and 0 bases from J, with 8 bases in between. The DNA of the CDR3 is TGTGCCAGCAGTTTCTCCATGGCGAACACCGGGGAGCTGTTTTTT. Translated: CASSFSMANTGELFF.

The genes are TRBV2 and TRBJ2-7; 8 nucleotides match TRBD1. From germline, CDR1 is SNHLY and CDR2 FYNNEI. Trimming removed 9 bases from V and 10 bases from J; junction bases left unmatched: 5. CDR3 length equals 10 residues. Written as DNA, the CDR3 is TGTGCCAGGGACAGGGATAAACAGTACTTC. Its translation is CARDRDKQYF.

The rearrangement joins TRBV18 to TRBJ1-4, with a possible D match to TRBD1 (5 bases). The CDR3 spans 18 residues. In germline, CDR1 is KGHSH, CDR2 LQKENI. V was shortened by 1 base and J by 8 bases, with 23 bases between the two germline ends. DNA of the CDR3: TGTGCCAGCTCACCACTAACCTTAAGGGGAGGTAGTACGGAAAAACTGTTTTTT. Translation gives CASSPLTLRGGSTEKLFF.

The chain employs TRBV19 and TRBJ2-7; 7 bases are shared with TRBD1. The CDR3 consists of 16 residues. Per the germline V gene, CDR1 is LNHDA and CDR2 is SQIVND (reference sequence). J was trimmed by 3 bases and V by 1 base; bases with no gene match: 9. CDR3 protein: CASSIARTGRGYEQYF. The CDR3 region has the DNA TGTGCCAGTAGTATAGCCCGGACAGGTCGCGGCTACGAGCAGTACTTC.

The rearrangement joins TRBV19 to TRBJ2-1; the match to TRBD1 covers 10 bases. The CDR3 totals 15 residues. Germline lookup yields CDR1 LNHDA and CDR2 SQIVND (reference sequence). J was trimmed by 2 bases and V by 8 bases; bases with no gene match: 6. CDR3 DNA sequence: TGTGCCAGTGCCAGGGGACAGGGGCCCTACAATGAGCAGTTCTTC. Amino acid sequence: CASARGQGPYNEQFF.

The V call is TRBV7-2, the J call TRBJ2-7; no clear D gene. The V end was cut by 5 bases, the J end by 1 base, with 3 bases between. This CDR3 spans 11 amino acids. Germline loops: CDR1 SGHTA, CDR2 FQGNSA. The CDR3 nucleotides read TGTGCCAGCAGCGAGTCCTACGAGCAGTACTTC. Its protein product is CASSESYEQYF.

The chain is built from TRBV5-4 and TRBJ1-2, with D maybe TRBD1 (6 bases). The CDR3 has 13 amino acids. Trimming removed 4 bases at V and 7 bases at J, with 14 bases between. Germline V gene sequence: CDR1 SGHNT, CDR2 YYREEE (reference sequence). In DNA, the CDR3 is TGTGCCAGCAGCGGGTCTTTAGGGGGTGGCTACACCTTC. Translating it yields CASSGSLGGGYTF.

This sequence joins TRBV11-3 and TRBJ2-4, with D possibly being TRBD2 (6 bases). Trimming pared 0 bases from V and 4 bases from J, leaving 7 bases between. In germline, CDR1 is SGHNT, CDR2 YENEEA. The CDR3 covers 14 residues. The CDR3 nucleotides are TGTGCCAGCAGCTTAGATGGGGGGAAAAACATTCAGTACTTC. Encoded protein: CASSLDGGKNIQYF.

The V gene is TRBV11-2, the J gene TRBJ2-1; TRBD1 agrees at 11 bases. Per germline, CDR1 SGHAT and CDR2 FQNNGV. CDR3 length equals 17 residues. Losses at the gene ends were 4 bases for V and 3 bases for J; bases not matched to a gene: 8. CDR3: CASSSGQGATSYNEQFF. CDR3 coding DNA: TGTGCCAGCAGCTCCGGACAGGGGGCGACGAGCTACAATGAGCAGTTCTTC.